This T cell receptor (beta chain) is from a study of T cells in Graves' hyperthyroidism and ophthalmopathy (dated by TCRdb to about 2019). Broadly, across the study: A discovery cohort of approximately 100 patients, fewer than 50 with Graves' ophthalmopathy and approximately 55 with stable Graves' hyperthyroidism, was used to find distinguishing TCR V-J signatures. After blood sampling, hyperthyroidism patients were treated with methimazole at a starting dose of 30 mg daily, and ophthalmopathy patients were treated with high-dose intravenous methylprednisolone. The study also compared thyroid tissue and blood T-cell repertoires from roughly six Graves' hyperthyroidism patients. The 75 to 100 discovery patients were divided at random into training and test sets in a 7:3 ratio. Whether ophthalmopathy could be predicted prospectively was tested in an independent validation cohort made up of 18 to 20 hyperthyroidism patients plus 17 patients who later progressed to ophthalmopathy. TCR Vbeta CDR3 sequencing of around 130 peripheral blood samples (fewer than 45 ophthalmopathy, under 80 hyperthyroidism and roughly 17 progressor patients) is reported in the paper.

The paper's findings and limits, for the study overall: Sample size was not statistically predetermined, and investigators were not blinded to group allocation. During validation, the model predicted progression to ophthalmopathy a median of approximately 7 months ahead of onset, with roughly 65% sensitivity and around 72% specificity. Most expanded thyroid clonotypes (frequency above 0.001) were also found in blood, which suggests that blood repertoires may mirror thyroid immune responses. A 13 V-J signature model separated ophthalmopathy from stable hyperthyroidism, with around 90% sensitivity and roughly 81% specificity in cross-validation and 80%/75% in testing.

The CDR3 has 15 amino acids, counting the end cysteine and phenylalanine. The DNA shown is the 45-base CDR3, in frame from base 1. Via the germline V gene, CDR1 is SGHTS and CDR2 YDEGEE. Deletion took 0 bases off V and 7 bases off J, with a span of 13 bases between the germline ends. To note about this clonotype: Its antigen is currently not known. Base qualities are not recorded, but no much larger clone differs from it by a single base.

The TCR beta CDR3 regions were amplified from RNA transcripts. For the first round of RT-PCR on the TCR CDR3, the HTBI primer set was used together with the Qiagen OneStep RT-PCR kit. The libraries were constructed in a second round of multiplex PCR and then size-selected and purified. The libraries were sequenced on an Illumina HiSeq2000 using paired-end 100 bp reads. Regarding the original processing steps: Raw data were processed with SOAPnuke, discarding reads with adapters, uncalled bases, mean Phred below 15, or no exact constant-primer or identifier match. High-quality paired reads were merged using COPE v1.2.5, and each unique nucleotide sequence was defined as a clonotype. Clonotypes were aligned to IMGT TRBV, TRBD and TRBJ reference segments using MiTCR v1.1. The analysis was restricted to V-J combinations with a frequency above 0.0001, which together covered just over 99% of the repertoires. A TCS score was defined as the ratio between F50 (clonal expansion) and ExV (chaos), using BLOSUM62-based TCRdist between CDR3 peptides within each V-J. Welch's t-statistics and random forest reduced some 510 V-J features to 13, which were used in a naive Bayes classifier (R e1071). The public sequencing data were trimmed at Q25 with fastp and processed into clonotypes with MiXCR by TCRdb, which kept only in-frame beta chains. Each entry merges the rows of one CDR3 protein and shows their most common DNA and genes. TCRdb, rather than the study authors, made the V and J calls. This sample lists 600,000 or so distinct CDR3 sequences; roughly 46% were detected once. About 7.8% of the sample is held by the ten biggest clonotypes.

A patient counted as having stable Graves' hyperthyroidism if no progression to ophthalmopathy occurred over 18 months of follow-up. Hyperthyroidism patients were newly diagnosed, with disease duration under 2 months, and aged 18 to 65 years. The study excluded patients with uncontrolled infections, other autoimmune diseases, pregnancy or lactation. Diagnoses were based on clinical symptoms, serum thyroxine and TRAb, thyroid ultrasound and orbital computed tomography. Total RNA was extracted with Trizol reagent, and quality was checked on an Agilent 2100 Bioanalyzer. This TCR came from a young woman with Graves' hyperthyroidism. Donor details come from another sample of the same person, matched by shared clones. The chain uses TRBV5-8 and TRBJ1-4, and the D gene may be TRBD1, 6 bases matching. Source material: peripheral blood or thyroid tissue (not recorded which). At the DNA level, the sequence is TGTGCCAGCAGCTTGGTGGCAGGGGTTAGTGAAAAACTGTTTTTT. It translates as CASSLVAGVSEKLFF.